A selection of T cell receptor beta chains follows, all from one sample in a study of cytomegalovirus exposure and HLA in healthy donors. This table comes from immunoSEQ multiplex PCR, and its TCRdb copy is limited to in-frame clones, with some not included. The sample has fewer than 150,000 clones; around 78% are singletons. Sequences were obtained from PBMCs. All receptors come from a male donor in good health and CMV-seronegative. CDR3s include the opening cysteine and the closing phenylalanine or tryptophan. D genes are given only for firm matches. A row's size may be missing; if present it is once, few, many or a size class.

v_gene: TRBV6-1
d_gene: TRBD1
abundance: -
j_gene: TRBJ2-7
CDR3nt: TGTGCCAGCAGACTACAGGGGAGCTCCTACGAGCAGTACTTC
CDR3aa: CASRLQGSSYEQYF

v_gene: TRBV6-6
d_gene: -
abundance: -
j_gene: TRBJ2-2
CDR3nt: TGTGCCAGCCACCCCGGGCAGGGGTTGGCCGGGGAGCTGTTTTTT
CDR3aa: CASHPGQGLAGELFF

v_gene: TRBV19
d_gene: -
abundance: -
j_gene: TRBJ2-3
CDR3nt: TGTGCCAGTAGTATAGAAACAGGCACGCAGTATTTT
CDR3aa: CASSIETGTQYF

v_gene: TRBV9
d_gene: TRBD2
abundance: -
j_gene: TRBJ2-7
CDR3nt: TGTGCCAGCAGCGCGTCTAGCGGGAGCGGCGACGAGCAGTACTTC
CDR3aa: CASSASSGSGDEQYF

v_gene: TRBV7-9
d_gene: -
abundance: -
j_gene: TRBJ1-4
CDR3nt: TGTGCCAGCAGCTTATGGGCAGGGGATGAAAAACTGTTTTTT
CDR3aa: CASSLWAGDEKLFF

v_gene: TRBV29-1
d_gene: TRBD1
abundance: -
j_gene: TRBJ1-1
CDR3nt: TGCAGCGTTGAAGGCAGGGGGCAGTCGGGGAACACTGAAGCTTTCTTT
CDR3aa: CSVEGRGQSGNTEAFF

v_gene: TRBV7-9
d_gene: TRBD1
abundance: few
j_gene: TRBJ1-1
CDR3nt: TGTGCCAGCACCCGGACAGGGAACACTGAAGCTTTCTTT
CDR3aa: CASTRTGNTEAFF

v_gene: TRBV6-5
d_gene: -
abundance: -
j_gene: TRBJ1-6
CDR3nt: TGTGCCAGCAGTTACGAGGGTTACTATAATTCACCCCTCCACTTT
CDR3aa: CASSYEGYYNSPLHF

v_gene: TRBV9
d_gene: -
abundance: -
j_gene: TRBJ1-5
CDR3nt: TGTGCCAGCAGCGTAGACGGACTCAGCAATCAGCCCCAGCATTTT
CDR3aa: CASSVDGLSNQPQHF

v_gene: TRBV10-2
d_gene: TRBD1
abundance: -
j_gene: TRBJ1-5
CDR3nt: TGCGCCAGCAGTTCCGCGACAGGGGCAACTAATCAGCCCCAGCATTTT
CDR3aa: CASSSATGATNQPQHF

v_gene: TRBV10-1
d_gene: -
abundance: -
j_gene: TRBJ2-1
CDR3nt: TGCGCCAGCAGTAACCAACGAGGGATCCCGAATGAGCAGTTCTTC
CDR3aa: CASSNQRGIPNEQFF

v_gene: TRBV5-1
d_gene: TRBD2
abundance: -
j_gene: TRBJ2-2
CDR3nt: TGCGCCAGCAGCTTGAATAGCGGGAGGTTAGACCCCAGGAACACCGGGGAGCTGTTTTTT
CDR3aa: CASSLNSGRLDPRNTGELFF

v_gene: TRBV6-5
d_gene: -
abundance: -
j_gene: TRBJ1-1
CDR3nt: TGTGCCAGCAGCCGTGGGGGGACCACTGAAGCTTTCTTT
CDR3aa: CASSRGGTTEAFF

v_gene: TRBV27
d_gene: TRBD1
abundance: -
j_gene: TRBJ2-7
CDR3nt: TGTGCCAGCAGTCCCCGGACAGGGGGCGGCGAGCAGTACTTC
CDR3aa: CASSPRTGGGEQYF

v_gene: TRBV30
d_gene: TRBD2
abundance: -
j_gene: TRBJ2-3
CDR3nt: TGTGCCTGGAGAGCTAGCGGAGATACGCAGTATTTT
CDR3aa: CAWRASGDTQYF

v_gene: TRBV10-3
d_gene: -
abundance: -
j_gene: TRBJ2-1
CDR3nt: TGTGCCATCAGTGAAAGGCTAGCCGCCAATGAGCAGTTCTTC
CDR3aa: CAISERLAANEQFF

v_gene: TRBV15
d_gene: -
abundance: -
j_gene: TRBJ2-7
CDR3nt: TGTGCCACCAGCAGAGCCAGGGACTCCTACGAGCAGTACTTC
CDR3aa: CATSRARDSYEQYF

v_gene: TRBV27
d_gene: -
abundance: -
j_gene: TRBJ2-7
CDR3nt: TGTGCCAGCAGTTCATTGAGCTCCTACGAGCAGTACTTC
CDR3aa: CASSSLSSYEQYF

v_gene: TRBV5-1
d_gene: TRBD1
abundance: few
j_gene: TRBJ2-7
CDR3nt: TGCGCCAGCGTCCCCTTCCCGGGACAGGTGACTTACGAGCAGTACTTC
CDR3aa: CASVPFPGQVTYEQYF

v_gene: TRBV9
d_gene: -
abundance: few
j_gene: TRBJ1-1
CDR3nt: TGTGCCAGCAGCGTAGATTCAAACACTGAAGCTTTCTTT
CDR3aa: CASSVDSNTEAFF

v_gene: TRBV29-1
d_gene: -
abundance: -
j_gene: TRBJ1-2
CDR3nt: TGCAGCGTCCCCGAGGGTACCTATGGCTACACCTTC
CDR3aa: CSVPEGTYGYTF

v_gene: TRBV4-1
d_gene: -
abundance: few
j_gene: TRBJ1-6
CDR3nt: TGCGCCAGCAGCCAAGAGACGCGACAGAGCTCCTATAATTCACCCCTCCACTTT
CDR3aa: CASSQETRQSSYNSPLHF

v_gene: TRBV9
d_gene: -
abundance: -
j_gene: TRBJ1-5
CDR3nt: TGTGCCAGCAGCGTAGAAGGCAGGGCTGAGCAGCCCCAGCATTTT
CDR3aa: CASSVEGRAEQPQHF

v_gene: TRBV29-1
d_gene: -
abundance: -
j_gene: TRBJ2-5
CDR3nt: TGCAGCGCCGACAGTCCCCAAGAGACCCAGTACTTC
CDR3aa: CSADSPQETQYF

v_gene: TRBV2
d_gene: TRBD2
abundance: -
j_gene: TRBJ2-7
CDR3nt: TGTGCCAGCAGTTTAGAACGGGGGGGAACCTACGAGCAGTACTTC
CDR3aa: CASSLERGGTYEQYF

v_gene: TRBV9
d_gene: -
abundance: once
j_gene: TRBJ1-6
CDR3nt: TGTGCCAGCTCCGGATGGGGGGACAATTCACCCCTCCACTTT
CDR3aa: CASSGWGDNSPLHF

v_gene: TRBV4-1
d_gene: -
abundance: -
j_gene: TRBJ2-7
CDR3nt: TGCGCCAGCAGCCCCGGGGGCGAGCAGTACTTC
CDR3aa: CASSPGGEQYF

v_gene: TRBV6-1
d_gene: -
abundance: -
j_gene: TRBJ2-7
CDR3nt: TGTGCCAGCAGTGAACTAAGTATGCGAGTCTACGAGCAGTACTTC
CDR3aa: CASSELSMRVYEQYF

v_gene: TRBV4-1
d_gene: TRBD2
abundance: -
j_gene: TRBJ2-1
CDR3nt: TGCGCCAGCAGCCACCTAGCGGAACCTTACAATGAGCAGTTCTTC
CDR3aa: CASSHLAEPYNEQFF

v_gene: TRBV7-3
d_gene: -
abundance: -
j_gene: TRBJ2-2
CDR3nt: TGTGCCAGCAGCTTTGGCGGGACCGGGGAGCTGTTTTTT
CDR3aa: CASSFGGTGELFF

v_gene: TRBV10-3
d_gene: TRBD2
abundance: -
j_gene: TRBJ2-7
CDR3nt: TGTGCCATCAGTGTCGGACTAGCGGCAGAGGGGTACGAGCAGTACTTC
CDR3aa: CAISVGLAAEGYEQYF

v_gene: TRBV30
d_gene: TRBD2
abundance: -
j_gene: TRBJ2-3
CDR3nt: TGTGCCTGGAGGGGAGGGAGTGTTACAGATACGCAGTATTTT
CDR3aa: CAWRGGSVTDTQYF

v_gene: TRBV4-1
d_gene: -
abundance: -
j_gene: TRBJ2-1
CDR3nt: TGCGCCAGCAGCCAAGCTACCGGGGGCAATGAGCAGTTCTTC
CDR3aa: CASSQATGGNEQFF

v_gene: TRBV20-1
d_gene: -
abundance: -
j_gene: TRBJ1-1
CDR3nt: TGCAGTGCTCCGAGACAGAGTGAAGCTTTCTTT
CDR3aa: CSAPRQSEAFF

v_gene: TRBV4-1
d_gene: TRBD1
abundance: few
j_gene: TRBJ2-7
CDR3nt: TGCGCCAGCAGCCAAGGGACAGGGTGGGACTACGAGCAGTACTTC
CDR3aa: CASSQGTGWDYEQYF

v_gene: TRBV18
d_gene: TRBD1
abundance: -
j_gene: TRBJ2-6
CDR3nt: TGTGCCAGCTCACCCCGGGAGACAGGGGGCGCTGGGGCCAACGTCCTGACTTTC
CDR3aa: CASSPRETGGAGANVLTF

v_gene: TRBV7-9
d_gene: -
abundance: -
j_gene: TRBJ2-7
CDR3nt: TGTGCCAGCAGCATTCGGCGGGACGAGCAGTACTTC
CDR3aa: CASSIRRDEQYF

v_gene: TRBV15
d_gene: -
abundance: -
j_gene: TRBJ2-5
CDR3nt: TGTGCCACCAGCAGCAAGCCGGAGATCCCGTCGGAGACCCAGTACTTC
CDR3aa: CATSSKPEIPSETQYF

v_gene: TRBV15
d_gene: -
abundance: -
j_gene: TRBJ2-4
CDR3nt: TGTGCCACCAGCAGAGGTGGGGGGGCCCTAGCCAAAAACATTCAGTACTTC
CDR3aa: CATSRGGGALAKNIQYF

v_gene: TRBV19
d_gene: -
abundance: few
j_gene: TRBJ2-2
CDR3nt: TGTGCCAGTAGGTCTTTGTGGGAGCTGTTTTTT
CDR3aa: CASRSLWELFF

v_gene: TRBV6-1
d_gene: TRBD1
abundance: -
j_gene: TRBJ2-3
CDR3nt: TGTGCCAGCAGTGATGGACAGGCCCGCCCAGATACGCAGTATTTT
CDR3aa: CASSDGQARPDTQYF

v_gene: TRBV5-1
d_gene: TRBD1
abundance: -
j_gene: TRBJ1-3
CDR3nt: TGCGCCAGCAGACGGACAGGCTCTGGAAACACCATATATTTT
CDR3aa: CASRRTGSGNTIYF

v_gene: TRBV27
d_gene: TRBD1
abundance: -
j_gene: TRBJ2-7
CDR3nt: TGTGCCAGCAGCCCTGACAGGGCTCGGAGCTACGAGCAGTACTTC
CDR3aa: CASSPDRARSYEQYF

v_gene: TRBV5-6
d_gene: TRBD2
abundance: -
j_gene: TRBJ2-1
CDR3nt: TGTGCCAGCAGTGTAACTAGCGGGGGGGACTACTCCAATGAGCAGTTCTTC
CDR3aa: CASSVTSGGDYSNEQFF

v_gene: TRBV6-1
d_gene: TRBD1
abundance: -
j_gene: TRBJ2-2
CDR3nt: TGTGCCAGCAGGCCCGGGACAGGCCTCGCCGGGGAGCTGTTTTTT
CDR3aa: CASRPGTGLAGELFF